Shown below are 22 T cell receptor beta chains from a single sample sequenced in a study of shared clonotypes between healthy human individuals. Only in-frame clones appear in the TCRdb table, and some are missing; sequencing was by immunoSEQ multiplex PCR. The data contain roughly 1,100,000 clones, roughly 75% of them seen just once; the ten biggest clones take up about 1.5%. The sample consisted of memory CD4+ T cells sorted from blood. This sample's subset: CD45RA-negative fraction. The source is a man younger than 30 in good health.

The V gene is TRBV11-3, the J gene TRBJ2-1, with 7 nucleotides matching TRBD2. Germline trimming cut 1 base from V and 2 bases from J; bases unmatched to any gene: 2. The germline V gene encodes CDR1 SGHNT and CDR2 YENEEA. This CDR3 is built from 15 residues. CDR3 loop: CASSLGRGTYNEQFF. The CDR3 DNA reads as TGTGCCAGCAGCTTAGGGCGGGGGACCTACAATGAGCAGTTCTTC. The full variable domain, its missing parts supplied by reference TRBV11-3 and TRBJ2-1, is EAGVVQSPRYKIIEKKQPVAFWCNPISGHNTLYWYLQNLGQGPELLIRYENEEAVDDSQLPKDRFSAERLKGVDSTLKIQPAELGDSAVYLCASSLGRGTYNEQFFGPGTRLTVL.

The chain links TRBV18 to TRBJ2-4; tentatively, D is TRBD1 or TRBD2 (5 bases each). The CDR3 covers 12 residues. Trimming pared 4 bases from V and 13 bases from J, leaving 14 bases between. CDR1 KGHSH and CDR2 LQKENI come from the germline V gene. CDR3 residues: CASSLRDGLQYF. The CDR3 DNA reads TGTGCCAGCTCACTCCGGGACGGGCTACAGTACTTC.

The chain has TRBV5-1 and TRBJ2-7; 7 bases are shared with TRBD1. The CDR3 extends over 14 amino acids. Germline V gene lookup returns CDR1 SGHRS and CDR2 YFSETQ. The J segment lost 1 base and the V segment lost 7 bases, leaving 8 bases of the junction unmatched. CDR3 sequence: CASRIEDRSYEQYF. The DNA of the CDR3 is TGCGCCAGCCGGATCGAGGACAGGTCCTACGAGCAGTACTTC.

The CDR3 nucleotides read TGTGCCAGCAGTGCCGGGGGAACCTACAATGAGCAGTTCTTC. Its translation is CASSAGGTYNEQFF. V and J are TRBV27 and TRBJ2-1; TRBD2 is a possible D gene (6 bases). This CDR3 has 14 residues. Between the trimmed V and J ends, which lost 5 bases and 2 bases, there was a span of 10 bases. Germline V gene data show CDR1 as MNHEY and CDR2 as SMNVEV (reference sequence).

The V and J genes are TRBV9 and TRBJ1-3; D possibly corresponds to TRBD1 (5 bases). V was shortened by 4 bases and J by 0 bases, with 17 bases between the two germline ends. Germline-derived CDR1 and CDR2 are SGDLS and YYNGEE. There are 17 residues in the CDR3. The CDR3 DNA is TGTGCCAGCAGCCCCGTTCAGGGATCAGGCTCTGGAAACACCATATATTTT. Protein product: CASSPVQGSGSGNTIYF.

This chain links TRBV11-2 with TRBJ2-7, with 12 bases identical to TRBD2. Germline lookup yields CDR1 SGHAT and CDR2 FQNNGV. Germline trimming cut 5 bases from V and 4 bases from J; bases unmatched to any gene: 6. The CDR3 has 15 residues. The CDR3 DNA follows: TGTGCCAGCAGCAAAACTAGCGGGAGGTTGTACGAGCAGTACTTC. As protein: CASSKTSGRLYEQYF.

This sequence joins TRBV5-1 and TRBJ2-7, with a possible D match to TRBD1 (5 bases). Germline V CDR1 and CDR2: SGHRS, YFSETQ. The CDR3 loop spans 13 amino acids. V was cut by 1 base and J by 4 bases, with 9 bases left in between. In nucleotides, the CDR3 is TGCGCCAGCAGCTTGAGACAGCAATACGAGCAGTACTTC. It yields the protein CASSLRQQYEQYF.

The CDR3 reads CASSLGGLGYGYTF. CDR3 DNA sequence: TGCGCCAGCAGCTTGGGCGGGCTCGGCTATGGCTACACCTTC. J is TRBJ1-2 and V is TRBV5-1, with D uncertain. Trimming stripped 0 bases from V and 4 bases from J, with 10 bases between. CDR1 SGHRS and CDR2 YFSETQ come from the germline V gene. The CDR3 consists of 14 residues.

This clone occurred a few times. The same CDR3 arises from other DNA sequences in this sample as well. The chain uses TRBV5-1 and TRBJ2-2; no definite D call. CDR3 length equals 14 residues. Per the germline V gene, CDR1 is SGHRS and CDR2 is YFSETQ. V dropped 2 bases and J dropped 1 base, with 6 bases sitting between them. CDR3 sequence (DNA): TGCGCCAGCAGCTTTAGGCAGAACACCGGGGAGCTGTTTTTT. Residues: CASSFRQNTGELFF. The full variable domain, its missing parts supplied by reference TRBV5-1 and TRBJ2-2, is KAGVTQTPRYLIKTRGQQVTLSCSPISGHRSVSWYQQTPGQGLQFLFEYFSETQRNKGNFPGRFSGRQFSNSRSEMNVSTLELGDSALYLCASSFRQNTGELFFGEGSRLTVL.

V and J are TRBV2 and TRBJ2-7; D uncertain. Germline V CDR1 and CDR2: SNHLY, FYNNEI. The CDR3 loop spans 14 amino acids. The V and J ends lost 4 bases and 2 bases respectively, with 12 bases between them. This chain's CDR3 is CASSAGPPPYEQYF. CDR3 in DNA: TGTGCCAGCAGTGCGGGCCCACCCCCCTACGAGCAGTACTTC.

The chain carries TRBV7-8 and TRBJ1-6; 9 bases agree with TRBD1. This CDR3 region has 16 residues. CDR1 is SGHVS, CDR2 FQNEAQ, per germline. Unmatched junction bases numbered 4, after V lost 0 bases and J lost 7 bases. CDR3: CASSLALGQGNSPLHF. In nucleotides, the CDR3 is TGTGCCAGCAGCTTAGCACTGGGACAGGGCAATTCACCCCTCCACTTT.

CDR3 DNA sequence: TGCGCCAGCAGCTTGGGACAGGGAGGATTAGAGACCCAGTACTTC. Amino acids: CASSLGQGGLETQYF. The chain carries TRBV4-3 and TRBJ2-5, with 9 bases matching TRBD1. The CDR3 is 15 amino acids. The germline gives CDR1 LGHNA, CDR2 YSLEER. V was pared by 5 bases and J by 4 bases, with 8 bases of the junction left unmatched.

The chain joins TRBV19 to TRBJ1-5; D is ambiguous. Germline assignment: CDR1 LNHDA and CDR2 SQIVND (reference sequence). This CDR3 contains 13 residues. V lost 7 bases and J 3 bases, leaving 10 bases between the germline ends. The CDR3 region has the DNA TGTGCCAGTACCCCAGCCTTCAATCAGCCCCAGCATTTT. Translation: CASTPAFNQPQHF.

The V call is TRBV10-1, the J call TRBJ1-3; perhaps TRBD1 as D (6 bases). Germline V gives CDR1 WNHNN, CDR2 SYGVQD (reference sequence). V lost 6 bases and J lost 4, with 16 bases in between. The CDR3 extends over 15 amino acids. This CDR3 is CASRISQGRGNTIYF. Written as DNA, the CDR3 is TGCGCCAGCAGGATTTCTCAGGGGCGAGGAAACACCATATATTTT.

The chain uses TRBV5-1 and TRBJ1-2; no firm D call. The CDR3 covers 15 residues. V gave up 4 bases and J gave up 6 bases, with 19 bases separating them. Germline CDR1 is SGHRS and CDR2 is YFSETQ. The DNA for the CDR3 is TGCGCCAGCAGCCCCGGGGTGATTACCACCCATGGCTACACCTTC. Translation: CASSPGVITTHGYTF.

This chain uses TRBV25-1 with TRBJ2-3, with 7 bases matching TRBD2. CDR1 MGHDK and CDR2 SYGVNS come from the germline V gene. The CDR3 spans 16 residues. V was pared by 0 bases and J by 2 bases, with 5 bases of the junction left unmatched. The CDR3 region has the DNA TGTGCCAGCAGTGAATATACGGGAGGACCCACAGATACGCAGTATTTT. It translates to CASSEYTGGPTDTQYF. Using reference TRBV25-1 and TRBJ2-3 for the parts outside the CDR3, the full variable domain is EADIYQTPRYLVIGTGKKITLECSQTMGHDKMYWYQQDPGMELHLIHYSYGVNSTEKGDLSSESTVSRIRTEHFPLTLESARPSHTSQYLCASSEYTGGPTDTQYFGPGTRLTVL.

The rearrangement links TRBV6-5 to TRBJ1-1, with D maybe TRBD1 (5 bases). Trimming cost V 8 bases and J 5 bases, with 15 bases left between them. This CDR3 spans 13 amino acids. Germline CDR1 reads MNHEY; CDR2 reads SVGAGI. CDR3 in DNA: TGTGCCAGCTCCGCCCAGGGTGGAACTGAAGCTTTCTTT. This codes for CASSAQGGTEAFF.

A word on this clone: The same CDR3 can be traced to other DNA sequences in this sample. This chain joins TRBV5-1 and TRBJ2-2, with 7 bases that match TRBD1. This CDR3 has 16 amino acids. V lost 1 base, J lost 2 bases, and 5 bases stayed unmatched. The V gene's germline CDR1 is SGHRS and CDR2 YFSETQ. CDR3 coding DNA: TGCGCCAGCAGCTTGAGACAGGGTGGTAACACCGGGGAGCTGTTTTTT. Protein: CASSLRQGGNTGELFF. Full variable domain (outside the CDR3, taken from reference TRBV5-1 and TRBJ2-2): KAGVTQTPRYLIKTRGQQVTLSCSPISGHRSVSWYQQTPGQGLQFLFEYFSETQRNKGNFPGRFSGRQFSNSRSEMNVSTLELGDSALYLCASSLRQGGNTGELFFGEGSRLTVL.

The V call is TRBV28, the J call TRBJ2-5; TRBD1 is a possible D gene (5 bases). The V gene's germline CDR1 is MDHEN and CDR2 SYDVKM. The CDR3 is 14 residues long. Trimming removed 5 bases from V and 2 bases from J, with 12 bases in between. Here the CDR3 DNA reads TGTGCCAGCAGTCCCCGAACAGGTCAAGAGACCCAGTACTTC. It codes for CASSPRTGQETQYF. The variable domain in full, with the rest retrieved from reference TRBV28 and TRBJ2-5, is DVKVTQSSRYLVKRTGEKVFLECVQDMDHENMFWYRQDPGLGLRLIYFSYDVKMKEKGDIPEGYSVSREKKERFSLILESASTNQTSMYLCASSPRTGQETQYFGPGTRLLVL.

V and J are TRBV28 and TRBJ1-6; D is possibly TRBD1 (6 bases). This CDR3 region has 13 residues. The V gene's germline CDR1 is MDHEN and CDR2 SYDVKM. V lost 5 bases and J 14 bases, leaving 16 bases between the germline ends. The CDR3 loop is CASSPWTVEALHF. The DNA for the CDR3 is TGTGCCAGCAGTCCCTGGACAGTTGAGGCCCTCCACTTT. The whole variable domain, remainder taken from reference TRBV28 and TRBJ1-6, is DVKVTQSSRYLVKRTGEKVFLECVQDMDHENMFWYRQDPGLGLRLIYFSYDVKMKEKGDIPEGYSVSREKKERFSLILESASTNQTSMYLCASSPWTVEALHFGNGTRLTVT.

The chain carries TRBV6-5 and TRBJ2-5; 7 nucleotides align to TRBD2. After removal of 2 bases from V and 5 bases from J, the junction contained 11 bases not matched to a gene. The CDR3 length is 16 residues. Looked up from germline, CDR1 is MNHEY and CDR2 is SVGAGI. The CDR3 loop is CASSYPNAGVRETQYF. The CDR3 coding sequence is TGTGCCAGCAGTTACCCCAATGCGGGAGTAAGGGAGACCCAGTACTTC.

This clone was found once. J is TRBJ1-2 and V is TRBV5-4; D is unclear. With 0 bases removed from V and 2 bases from J, the gap between germline ends came to 5 bases. There are 13 residues in the CDR3. CDR1 and CDR2 (germline): SGHNT, YYREEE (reference sequence). The CDR3: CASSLASNYGYTF. The DNA of the CDR3 is TGTGCCAGCAGCTTGGCTTCGAACTATGGCTACACCTTC.